These 4 T cell receptor beta chains were all obtained from the same sample, sequenced in a study of T cell responses to AZD1222 COVID-19 vaccine. Here immunoSEQ multiplex PCR was the method, and the copy in TCRdb shows in-frame clones only, minus some. The sample lists more than 110,000 clones, 89% occurring once. The source material was peripheral blood, sampled on day 0 of AZD1222 vaccination. These receptors came from an adult in good health.

This rearrangement joins TRBV6-5 to TRBJ1-1, with TRBD1 as a possible D gene (6 bases). Trimming removed 4 bases from V and 2 bases from J, with 14 bases in between. Germline assignment: CDR1 MNHEY and CDR2 SVGAGI. This CDR3 contains 15 residues. The CDR3 is CASSFSRGPNTEAFF. The CDR3 nucleotides read TGTGCCAGCAGTTTTTCGCGGGGGCCAAACACTGAAGCTTTCTTT.

The rearrangement joins TRBV5-6 to TRBJ1-1, with TRBD1 matching over 9 bases. The CDR3 length is 13 residues. Germline loops: CDR1 SGHDT, CDR2 YYEEEE. V lost 4 bases, J lost 8 bases, and 6 bases stayed unmatched. CDR3 amino acids: CASSRQGDVEAFF. In DNA form, the CDR3 reads TGTGCCAGCAGCCGACAGGGGGACGTCGAAGCTTTCTTT.

The rearrangement links TRBV7-8 to TRBJ1-5; TRBD1 matches 7 bases. This CDR3 comprises 17 residues. Germline assignment: CDR1 SGHVS and CDR2 FQNEAQ. J was trimmed by 1 base and V by 5 bases; bases with no gene match: 11. The CDR3 bases are TGTGCCAGCAGCCCCAGACCCGGGACAGAGAGCAATCAGCCCCAGCATTTT. It translates to CASSPRPGTESNQPQHF.

V gene TRBV11-3 combines with J gene TRBJ2-1; a possible D gene is TRBD2 (6 bases). V lost 5 bases, J lost 9 bases, and 17 bases lay in between. The germline V gene encodes CDR1 SGHNT and CDR2 YENEEA. The CDR3 is 14 amino acids. The CDR3 region has the DNA TGTGCCAGCAGCCCCACGGGAGCGTCCCTTGAGCAGTTCTTC. It codes for CASSPTGASLEQFF.